This T cell receptor beta chain is from a study of siplizumab effects on memory and regulatory T cells. General study findings and limits: Neither a naive nor a memory phenotype was assignable to roughly 75-96% of proliferating CD4+ or CD8+ clones. Poor capture below about 10^-5 frequency left most alloreactive clones unmapped to unstimulated subsets. Siplizumab significantly decreased alloreactive sequences from unstimulated CD4+ memory cells. Suppressive activity of Tregs proliferating in siplizumab cultures remained unconfirmed.

Notes on this clone: The antigen is unknown.

The assay was immunoSEQ multiplex PCR, and TCRdb's table has in-frame clones only and misses some. The sample lists approximately 68,000 clones; 75% to 95% were seen once. CDR1 is SGHVS and CDR2 is FNYEAQ in the germline V gene. Trimming shortened V by 1 base and J by 4 bases, and 12 bases separated the two germline ends. The CDR3 totals 15 residues. The receptor's source is a human donor in good health. Sequencing was performed on CD8+ T cells sorted from blood. This chain joins TRBV7-6 and TRBJ2-3; TRBD2 might be the D (5 bases). The CDR3 bases are TGTGCCAGCAGCTTAGTTGGGCTAGCTGCAGATACGCAGTATTTT. Translating gives CASSLVGLAADTQYF.